This T cell receptor beta chain was sequenced during a study of T cell repertoires in cytomegalovirus infection. About the research overall: Indications of both CMV infection and matching HLA type were provided by public TCR beta signatures.

Study-wide points: CMV-specific HLA-C-restricted TCR beta clonotypes dominated the ex vivo response. CMV carriers with the relevant HLA were identified by cumulative public TCR beta family frequency.

CDR3 length: 17 amino acids. Germline-derived CDR1 and CDR2 are SSHAT and FNYEAQ (reference sequence). This clonotype occurred many times. Its antigen remains unidentified. A junction boundary mismatches the germline segment, possibly from a read error. TCRdb independently ran MiXCR on the reads; one entry per CDR3 protein. Of about 440,000 distinct CDR3 sequences detected, about a third appear once; the ten largest clones hold approximately 14%. Sequenced sample: PBMCs. This chain uses TRBV7-7 with TRBJ2-3, with 12 bases identical to TRBD2. The TCR originated in a human donor in good health (CMV status not recorded). Some clones in this sample may be carry-over from other donors' samples. The CDR3 region has the DNA TGTGCTAGCAGCCACGGACTAGCGGGGAGTTCCACAGATACGCAGTATTTT. Protein: CASSHGLAGSSTDTQYF.